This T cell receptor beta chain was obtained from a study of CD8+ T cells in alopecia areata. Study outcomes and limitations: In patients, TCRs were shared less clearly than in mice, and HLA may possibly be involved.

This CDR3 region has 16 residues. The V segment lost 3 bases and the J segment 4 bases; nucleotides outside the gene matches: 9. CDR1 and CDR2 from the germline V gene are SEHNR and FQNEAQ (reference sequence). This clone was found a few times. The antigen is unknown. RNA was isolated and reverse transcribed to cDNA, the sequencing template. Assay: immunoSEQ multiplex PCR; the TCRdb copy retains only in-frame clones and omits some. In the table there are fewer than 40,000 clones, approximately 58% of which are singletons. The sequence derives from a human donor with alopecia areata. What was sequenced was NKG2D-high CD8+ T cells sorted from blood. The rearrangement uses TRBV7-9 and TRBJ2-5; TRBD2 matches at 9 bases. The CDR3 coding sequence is TGTGCCAGCAGCTTGAATCAGCGGGAGGCGGGAGAGACCCAGTACTTC. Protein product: CASSLNQREAGETQYF.